This TCR beta chain was sequenced in a study of identical twins (dated by TCRdb to about 2016). Background on the whole study: To test whether fetal clonotypes persist, the study used deep sequencing on TCR alpha and beta repertoires from monozygotic twins, unrelated adults of various ages, and cord blood. To rule out contamination, replicate twin experiments were performed at different times with different library preparation protocols. Results and caveats for the whole study, not just this receptor: In beta out-of-frame sequences, excess twin sharing was weaker, because having fewer shared sequences lowered the signal-to-noise ratio. Fewer insertions were carried by abundant cord blood beta clonotypes; a weaker similar trend was observed in young adult naive repertoires, while no such trend was observed in memory repertoires. Out-of-frame TCR alpha sharing in monozygotic twins was systematically underestimated by recombination models, whereas sharing between unrelated individuals was in agreement with the recombination models. Zero-insertion analyses could be partly confounded by invariant T cells such as MAIT and iNKT, although diverse VJ usage argued against such confounding for most clonotypes. Compared with coincidental sharing between unrelated individuals, out-of-frame TCR alpha sequences shared between twins had an excess of sequences with low generation probability. Conclusions relied on cross-sectional statistical analysis, since the same donors could not be followed over many years.

The method behind the library was 5' RACE. Data came from an Illumina HiSeq 2000. Template switching added a universal primer binding site, and the final cDNA carried a unique molecular identifier that allowed TCR cDNA molecules to be counted accurately. Specific primers in the conserved constant-segment region were used to synthesize first-strand cDNA for TCR alpha and beta chains. To control for contamination, every cDNA library was double barcoded, receiving both a SMART-Mk sample barcode and Illumina barcodes. Two successive PCR steps introduced TruSeq adapter sequences along with Illumina sample barcodes. The TCR alpha and beta cDNA libraries were sequenced on the Illumina HiSeq platform using custom primers. The authors processed their data as follows. MiGEC processed the raw reads to extract unique molecular identifiers, while MiXCR was used to determine the CDR3 positions. For each individual, recombination models were inferred using an EM algorithm with the repgenHMM and IGoR tools. Shared clonotypes were analyzed with the tcR package in R, and sharing was normalized by the product of cloneset sizes. To study raw recombination free of thymic and clonal selection effects, out-of-frame nonproductive sequences were analyzed. The public reads were reprocessed in TCRdb via fastp at Q25 and MiXCR, keeping in-frame beta chains. Every distinct CDR3 protein forms one entry, paired with its most common genes and DNA. The authors' filters were not applied to this entry. Across this sample there are roughly 630,000 distinct CDR3 sequences, with roughly 7.2% seen only once. The ten top clones hold about 1.6% of the sample.

V sheds 6 bases and J sheds 4 bases, leaving 12 bases between their ends. The germline V gene supplies CDR1 SGHTA and CDR2 FQGNSA. The CDR3 contains 13 residues, cysteine and phenylalanine counted. This entry keeps only the CDR3 DNA: 39 bases, framed from base 1. All donors were healthy Caucasians. Three pairs of female monozygotic twins, all aged roughly 18 to 29 years, were included in the twin cohort. RNA for TCR libraries was isolated from peripheral blood mononuclear cells. This clonotype has a single count. This receptor's antigen is unknown. Base quality data are lacking; no much larger clone is found one base away. A single read counts as weak evidence. The same sample was also used in a study of yellow fever vaccine responses in identical twins. Per the second study: According to the authors, in identical twins the way T cells responded to vaccination appeared partly convergent and partly personalized. The study precisely tracked vaccine-responding T cell clones in identical twins.

Material: PBMCs. The TCR was taken from a woman aged 18-29 years in good health. The rearrangement combines TRBV7-2 with TRBJ2-5, and TRBD2 may be the D gene, going by 6 matching bases. The DNA sequence is TGTGCCAGCAGACCCTCGGGAGTAGAGACCCAGTACTTC. This gives the protein CASRPSGVETQYF.